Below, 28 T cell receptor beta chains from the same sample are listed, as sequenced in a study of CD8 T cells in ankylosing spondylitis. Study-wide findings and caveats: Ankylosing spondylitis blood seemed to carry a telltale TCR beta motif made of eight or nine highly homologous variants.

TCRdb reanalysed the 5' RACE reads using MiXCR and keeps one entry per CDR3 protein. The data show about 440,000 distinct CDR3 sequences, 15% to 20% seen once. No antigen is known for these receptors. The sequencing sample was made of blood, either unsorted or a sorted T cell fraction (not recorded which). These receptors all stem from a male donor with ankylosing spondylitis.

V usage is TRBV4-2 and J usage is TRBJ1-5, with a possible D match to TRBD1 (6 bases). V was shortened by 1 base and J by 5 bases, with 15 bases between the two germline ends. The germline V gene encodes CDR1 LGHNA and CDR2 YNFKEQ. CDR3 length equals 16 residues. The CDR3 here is CASSQAPEQGYQPQHF. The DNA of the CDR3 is TGTGCCAGCAGCCAAGCGCCGGAACAGGGATATCAGCCCCAGCATTTT.

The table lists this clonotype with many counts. The DNA for the CDR3 is TGTGCCAGCAGCATCGACAGGAACTATAATTCACCCCTCCACTTT. Translated, it gives CASSIDRNYNSPLHF. The chain employs TRBV7-2 and TRBJ1-6; tentative D call: TRBD1 (6 bases). V lost 5 bases and J lost 3, with 11 bases in between. This CDR3 comprises 15 residues. Germline V CDR1 and CDR2: SGHTA, FQGNSA.

The CDR3 sequence is CASSLALRGGAFF. CDR3 DNA: TGTGCCAGCAGTTTAGCGCTGCGGGGGGGAGCTTTCTTT. The chain carries TRBV12-3 or TRBV12-4 and TRBJ1-1; D is possibly TRBD1 (5 bases). V was clipped by 0 bases and J by 10 bases, with 12 bases between them. The CDR3 covers 13 residues.

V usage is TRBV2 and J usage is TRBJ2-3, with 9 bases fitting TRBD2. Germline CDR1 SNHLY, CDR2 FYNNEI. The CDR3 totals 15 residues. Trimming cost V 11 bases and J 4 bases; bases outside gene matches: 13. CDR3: CAGLIVAGAADTQYF. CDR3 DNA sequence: TGTGCCGGCCTGATCGTAGCGGGAGCGGCAGATACGCAGTATTTT.

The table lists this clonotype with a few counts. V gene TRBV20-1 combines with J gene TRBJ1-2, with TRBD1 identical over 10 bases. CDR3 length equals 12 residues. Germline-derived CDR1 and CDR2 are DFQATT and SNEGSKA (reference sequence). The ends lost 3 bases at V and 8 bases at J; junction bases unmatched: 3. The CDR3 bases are TGCAGTGCTAGTAAGACAGGGGGCGGCTACACCTTC. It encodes CSASKTGGGYTF.

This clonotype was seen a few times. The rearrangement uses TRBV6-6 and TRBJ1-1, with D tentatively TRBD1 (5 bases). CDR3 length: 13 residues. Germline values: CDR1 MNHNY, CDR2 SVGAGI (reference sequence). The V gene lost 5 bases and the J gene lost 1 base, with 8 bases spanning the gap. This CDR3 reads CASSRQQNTEAFF. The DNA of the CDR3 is TGTGCCAGCAGTCGACAGCAGAACACTGAAGCTTTCTTT.

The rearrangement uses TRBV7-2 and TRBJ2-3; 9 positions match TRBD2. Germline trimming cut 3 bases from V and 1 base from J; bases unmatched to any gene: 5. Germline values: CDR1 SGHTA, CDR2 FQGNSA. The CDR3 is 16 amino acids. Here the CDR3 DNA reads TGTGCCAGCAGCTTGTTAGCGGGAGAAGGCACAGATACGCAGTATTTT. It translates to CASSLLAGEGTDTQYF.

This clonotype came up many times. The DNA of the CDR3 is TGCGCCAGCAGCTTAGAGGGGGCGAATTCACCCCTCCACTTT. Translating gives CASSLEGANSPLHF. The chain uses TRBV5-1 and TRBJ1-6; 7 bases match TRBD1. The CDR3 contains 14 residues. V gave up 2 bases and J gave up 7 bases; unmatched junction bases: 3. Germline loops: CDR1 SGHRS, CDR2 YFSETQ.

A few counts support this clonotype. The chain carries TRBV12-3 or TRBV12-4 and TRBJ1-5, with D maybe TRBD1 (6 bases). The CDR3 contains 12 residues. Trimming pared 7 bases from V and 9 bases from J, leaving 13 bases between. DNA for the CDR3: TGTGCCAGCACCCTAGGGGGTGGGCCCCAGCATTTT. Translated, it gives CASTLGGGPQHF.

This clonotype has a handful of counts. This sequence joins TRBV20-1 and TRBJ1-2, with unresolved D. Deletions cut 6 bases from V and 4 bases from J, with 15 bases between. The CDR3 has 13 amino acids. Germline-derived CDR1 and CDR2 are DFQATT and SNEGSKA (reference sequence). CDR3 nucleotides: TGCAGTGCCTGGGAAGGAGTAAGCTATGGCTACACCTTC. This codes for CSAWEGVSYGYTF.

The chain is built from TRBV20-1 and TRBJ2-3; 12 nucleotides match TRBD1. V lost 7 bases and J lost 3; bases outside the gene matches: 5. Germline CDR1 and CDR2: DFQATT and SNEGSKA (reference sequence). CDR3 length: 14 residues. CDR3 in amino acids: CSGGQGARTDTQYF. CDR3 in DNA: TGCAGTGGGGGACAGGGGGCCCGTACAGATACGCAGTATTTT.

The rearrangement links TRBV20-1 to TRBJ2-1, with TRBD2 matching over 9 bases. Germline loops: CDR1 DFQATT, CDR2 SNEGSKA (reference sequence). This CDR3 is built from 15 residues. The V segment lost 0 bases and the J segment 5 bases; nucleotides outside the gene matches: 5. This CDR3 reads CSARDPSGANNEQFF. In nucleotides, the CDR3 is TGCAGTGCTAGAGACCCTAGCGGGGCCAACAATGAGCAGTTCTTC.

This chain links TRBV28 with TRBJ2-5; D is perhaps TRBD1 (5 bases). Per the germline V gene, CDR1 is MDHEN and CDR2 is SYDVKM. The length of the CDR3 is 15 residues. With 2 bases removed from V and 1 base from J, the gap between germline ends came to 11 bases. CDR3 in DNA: TGTGCCAGCAGTTTAGTGGGGCAGAGCCAAGAGACCCAGTACTTC. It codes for CASSLVGQSQETQYF.

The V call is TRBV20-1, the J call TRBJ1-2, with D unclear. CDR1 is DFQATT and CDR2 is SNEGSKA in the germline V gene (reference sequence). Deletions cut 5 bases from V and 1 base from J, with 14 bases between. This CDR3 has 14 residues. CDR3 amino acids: CSAQILSNNYGYTF. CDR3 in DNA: TGCAGTGCTCAAATACTCAGCAATAACTATGGCTACACCTTC.

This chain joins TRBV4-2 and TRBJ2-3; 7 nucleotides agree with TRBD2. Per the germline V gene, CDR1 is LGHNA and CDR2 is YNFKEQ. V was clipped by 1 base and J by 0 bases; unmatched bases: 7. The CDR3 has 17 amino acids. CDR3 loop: CASSQGGLAASTDTQYF. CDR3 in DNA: TGTGCCAGCAGCCAAGGTGGGCTAGCGGCTAGCACAGATACGCAGTATTTT.

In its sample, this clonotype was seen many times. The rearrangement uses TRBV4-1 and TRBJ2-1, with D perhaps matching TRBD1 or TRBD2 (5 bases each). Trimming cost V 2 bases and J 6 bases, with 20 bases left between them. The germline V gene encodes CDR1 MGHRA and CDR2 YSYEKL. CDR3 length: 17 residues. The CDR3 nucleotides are TGCGCCAGCAGCCAATCCTCACGAGGGGTATCGGGCAATGAGCAGTTCTTC. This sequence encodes CASSQSSRGVSGNEQFF.

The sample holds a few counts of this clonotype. The DNA of the CDR3 is TGTGCCAGCAGCTTCGGACAGGCGATTAGTGGGACCCAGTACTTC. Translated, it gives CASSFGQAISGTQYF. The V gene is TRBV7-2, the J gene TRBJ2-5; TRBD1 matches at 7 bases. This CDR3 is built from 15 residues. The junction had 11 bases not matched to a gene; V was cut back by 3 bases and J by 7 bases. From germline, CDR1 is SGHTA and CDR2 FQGNSA. Complete variable domain (other parts from reference TRBV7-2 and TRBJ2-5): GAGVSQSPSNKVTEKGKDVELRCDPISGHTALYWYRQSLGQGLEFLIYFQGNSAPDKSGLPSDRFSAERTGGSVSTLTIQRTQQEDSAVYLCASSFGQAISGTQYFGPGTRLLVL.

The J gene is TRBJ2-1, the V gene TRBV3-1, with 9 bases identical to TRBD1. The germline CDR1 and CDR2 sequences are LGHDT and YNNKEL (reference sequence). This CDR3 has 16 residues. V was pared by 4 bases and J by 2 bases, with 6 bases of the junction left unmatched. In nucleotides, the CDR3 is TGTGCCAGCAGCCTCGAGGACAGGGGCCCCTACAATGAGCAGTTCTTC. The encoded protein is CASSLEDRGPYNEQFF.

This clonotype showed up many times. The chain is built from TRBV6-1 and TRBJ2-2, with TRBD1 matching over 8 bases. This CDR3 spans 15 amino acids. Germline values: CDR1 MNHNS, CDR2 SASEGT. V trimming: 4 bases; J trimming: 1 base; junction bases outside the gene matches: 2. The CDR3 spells CASSAGQGNTGELFF. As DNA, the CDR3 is TGTGCCAGCAGTGCCGGACAGGGGAACACCGGGGAGCTGTTTTTT.

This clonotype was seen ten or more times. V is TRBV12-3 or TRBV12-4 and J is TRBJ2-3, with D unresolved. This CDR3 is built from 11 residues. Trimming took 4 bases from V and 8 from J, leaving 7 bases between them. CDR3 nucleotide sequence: TGTGCCAGCAGTTCGCATCTTACGCAGTATTTT. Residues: CASSSHLTQYF.

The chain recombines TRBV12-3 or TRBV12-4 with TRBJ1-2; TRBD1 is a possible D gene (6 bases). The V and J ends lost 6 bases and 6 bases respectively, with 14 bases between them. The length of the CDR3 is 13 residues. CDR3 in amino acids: CASRLKQGNGYTF. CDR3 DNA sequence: TGTGCCAGCAGGCTCAAACAGGGAAATGGCTACACCTTC.

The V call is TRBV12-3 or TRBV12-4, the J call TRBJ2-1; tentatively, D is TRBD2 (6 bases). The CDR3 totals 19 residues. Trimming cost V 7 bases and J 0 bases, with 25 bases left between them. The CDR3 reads CASTPAGHSSLSSYNEQFF. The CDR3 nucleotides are TGTGCCAGCACCCCAGCGGGCCATAGTTCGTTAAGCTCCTACAATGAGCAGTTCTTC.

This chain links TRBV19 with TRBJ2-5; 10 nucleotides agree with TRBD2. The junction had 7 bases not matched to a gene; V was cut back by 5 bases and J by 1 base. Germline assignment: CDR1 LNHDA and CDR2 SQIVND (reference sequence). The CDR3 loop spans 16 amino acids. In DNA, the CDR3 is TGTGCCAGTAGTTTTCGTAGCGGGAGGCCCCAAGAGACCCAGTACTTC. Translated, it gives CASSFRSGRPQETQYF.

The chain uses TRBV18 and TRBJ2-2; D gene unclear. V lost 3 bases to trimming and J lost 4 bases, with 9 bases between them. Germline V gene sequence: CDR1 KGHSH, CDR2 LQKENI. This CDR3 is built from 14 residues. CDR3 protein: CASSPERATGELFF. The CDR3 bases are TGTGCCAGCTCACCTGAGCGTGCCACCGGGGAGCTGTTTTTT.

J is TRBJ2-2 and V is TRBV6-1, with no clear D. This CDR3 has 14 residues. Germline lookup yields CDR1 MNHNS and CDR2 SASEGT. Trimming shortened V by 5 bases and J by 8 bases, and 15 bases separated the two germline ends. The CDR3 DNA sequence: TGTGCCAGCAGTCCCCACAGTTCTCCGGGGGAGCTGTTTTTT. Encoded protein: CASSPHSSPGELFF.

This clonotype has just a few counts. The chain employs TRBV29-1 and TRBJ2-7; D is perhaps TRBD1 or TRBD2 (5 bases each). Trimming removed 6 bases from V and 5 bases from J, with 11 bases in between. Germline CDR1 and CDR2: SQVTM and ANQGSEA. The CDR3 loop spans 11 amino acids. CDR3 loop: CSVDRGHEQYF. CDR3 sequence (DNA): TGCAGCGTGGATCGGGGCCACGAGCAGTACTTC.

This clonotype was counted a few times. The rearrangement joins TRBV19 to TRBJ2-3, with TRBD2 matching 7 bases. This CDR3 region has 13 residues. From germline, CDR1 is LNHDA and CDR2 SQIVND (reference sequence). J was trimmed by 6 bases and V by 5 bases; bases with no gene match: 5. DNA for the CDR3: TGTGCCAGTAGTTCGGGAGGTCTGGATACGCAGTATTTT. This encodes CASSSGGLDTQYF.

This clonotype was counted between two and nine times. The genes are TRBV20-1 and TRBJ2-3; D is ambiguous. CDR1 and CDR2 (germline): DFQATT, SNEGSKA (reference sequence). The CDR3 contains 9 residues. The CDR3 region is CAGSDTQYF. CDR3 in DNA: TGCGCCGGGTCTGATACGCAGTATTTT.